Listed here is a single T cell receptor (beta chain). Its antigen is still unknown. These data are taken from a study of T cells in Graves' hyperthyroidism and ophthalmopathy. This CDR3 is 14 amino acids long. Trimming took 6 bases from V and 7 from J; bases not matched to a gene: 9. Germline CDR1 is MGHDK and CDR2 is SYGVNS. Overall study results and limits: Classification by a 13 V-J model distinguished ophthalmopathy from stable hyperthyroidism. Expanded thyroid clonotypes (above 0.001) were mostly also found in blood.

Amplification targeted TCR beta CDR3 regions from RNA transcripts. The study used the HTBI primer set for a first-round RT-PCR of the TCR CDR3. TCRdb used MiXCR to reprocess the multiplex PCR reads, holding one entry per CDR3 protein. Seen here are about 570,000 distinct CDR3 sequences, roughly 46% observed once, and the top ten hold under 20%. The specimen was peripheral blood or thyroid tissue (not recorded which). The TCR sequence derives from an adult woman with Graves' disease, either hyperthyroidism or ophthalmopathy (not recorded which). The chain recombines TRBV25-1 with TRBJ1-2, with TRBD1 identical over 9 bases. Here the CDR3 reads CASSQDPTGGGYTF. The CDR3 DNA reads as TGTGCCAGCAGCCAAGACCCGACAGGGGGTGGCTACACCTTC.